The sample holds a few counts of the clone carrying this TCR beta chain. Antigen specificity is unknown. Library preparation (for TCRbeta) was performed with unique molecular identifiers. TCRdb reprocessed the PCR reads with MiXCR, giving one entry per CDR3 protein. The table lists more than 400,000 distinct CDR3 sequences, over 9.5% of them singletons, with 14% in the top ten. This sample was taken from a study of T-cell reconstitution after alpha-beta-depleted transplantation in children. Whole-study findings and limits: T-cell numbers and diversity, one year after transplant, stemmed largely from T cells that were newly produced. From surviving recipient T cells and thymic progenitors came the high day-60 TCRbeta diversity observed in some patients.

V was trimmed by 5 bases and J by 3 bases, leaving 14 bases between them. The CDR3 sequence is 15 residues long. Per germline, CDR1 MDHEN and CDR2 SYDVKM. Sequencing was performed on PBMCs, mostly from graft donor cells, taken 180 days after TCRalphabeta/CD19-depleted stem cell transplant. This TCR was recovered from a female patient aged 2-9 years who had a stem cell transplant for aplastic anemia, so the T cells may come from the graft donor. This chain connects TRBV28 to TRBJ1-3; D unresolved. The CDR3 DNA reads TGTGCCAGCAGTACCCACTCGTCGTTTGGAAACACCATATATTTT. Protein sequence: CASSTHSSFGNTIYF.